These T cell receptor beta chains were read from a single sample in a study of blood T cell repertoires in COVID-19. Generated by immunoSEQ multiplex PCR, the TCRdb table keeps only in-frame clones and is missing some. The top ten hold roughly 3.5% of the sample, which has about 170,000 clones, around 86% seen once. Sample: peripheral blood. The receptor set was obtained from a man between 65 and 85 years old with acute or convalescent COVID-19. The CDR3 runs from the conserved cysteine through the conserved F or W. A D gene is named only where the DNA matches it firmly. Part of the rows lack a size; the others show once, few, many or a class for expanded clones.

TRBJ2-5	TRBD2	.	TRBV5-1	CASSRDGGLGQETQYF	TGCGCCAGCTCAAGGGACGGGGGGTTGGGACAAGAGACCCAGTACTTC
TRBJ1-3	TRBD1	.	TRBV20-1	CSASLQGTGNTIYF	TGCAGTGCTAGTTTACAGGGGACGGGAAACACCATATATTTT
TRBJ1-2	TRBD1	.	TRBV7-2	CASSTDRGREGYGYTF	TGTGCCAGCAGCACAGACAGGGGCAGGGAGGGCTATGGCTACACCTTC
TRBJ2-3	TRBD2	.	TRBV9	CASSVGGGSSDTQYF	TGTGCCAGCAGCGTAGGCGGGGGGTCTTCTGATACGCAGTATTTT
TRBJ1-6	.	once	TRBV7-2	CASSLMQDNDSPLHF	TGTGCCAGCAGCTTAATGCAGGACAATGATTCACCCCTCCACTTT
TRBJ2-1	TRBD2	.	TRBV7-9	CASIRGGAGVNEQFF	TGTGCCAGCATCCGGGGCGGAGCGGGAGTTAATGAGCAGTTCTTC
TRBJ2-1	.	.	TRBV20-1	CSGTYNEQFF	TGCAGCGGGACATACAATGAGCAGTTCTTC
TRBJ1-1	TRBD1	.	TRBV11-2	CASSWDRAYTEAFF	TGTGCCAGCAGCTGGGACAGGGCGTACACTGAAGCTTTCTTT
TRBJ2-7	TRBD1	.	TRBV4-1	CASSRDRVDRANF	TGCGCCAGCAGCCGAGACAGGGTAGATAGAGCCAACTTC
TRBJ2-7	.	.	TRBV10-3	CAISDSSGLSADYEQYF	TGTGCCATCAGTGATTCCTCGGGACTGAGCGCCGACTACGAGCAGTACTTC
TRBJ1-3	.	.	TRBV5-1	CASSAPLENSGNTIYF	TGCGCCAGCAGCGCGCCCTTGGAGAACTCTGGAAACACCATATATTTT
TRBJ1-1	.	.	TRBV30	CAWSIQAYNTEAFF	TGTGCCTGGAGTATACAGGCATATAACACTGAAGCTTTCTTT
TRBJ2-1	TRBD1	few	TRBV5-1	CASSYRQGRNEQFF	TGCGCCAGCAGTTATCGACAGGGGAGGAATGAGCAGTTCTTC
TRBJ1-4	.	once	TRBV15	CATSRIRESGEKLFF	TGTGCCACCAGCAGAATCCGGGAAAGTGGTGAAAAACTGTTTTTT
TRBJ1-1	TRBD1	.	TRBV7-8	CASSAGTANTEAFF	TGTGCCAGCAGCGCCGGGACAGCTAACACTGAAGCTTTCTTT
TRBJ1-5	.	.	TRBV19	CASSLGQQPQHF	TGTGCCAGTAGTCTCGGACAGCAGCCCCAGCATTTT
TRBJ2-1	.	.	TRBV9	CASSVMQGTYNEQFF	TGTGCCAGCAGCGTAATGCAGGGAACCTACAATGAGCAGTTCTTC
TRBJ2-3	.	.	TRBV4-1	CASSQLISGTDTQYF	TGCGCCAGCAGCCAACTCATTTCGGGCACAGATACGCAGTATTTT
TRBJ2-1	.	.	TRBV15	CATSRGLQGNEQFF	TGTGCCACCAGCAGGGGCTTACAGGGCAATGAGCAGTTCTTC
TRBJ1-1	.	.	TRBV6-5	CASSYQGKDTEAFF	TGTGCCAGCAGTTACCAGGGGAAAGACACTGAAGCTTTCTTT
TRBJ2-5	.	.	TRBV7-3	CASSPTAGTQYF	TGTGCCAGCAGCCCCACGGCAGGGACCCAGTACTTC
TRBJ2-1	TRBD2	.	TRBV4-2	CASSQEGTRDYWGDEQFF	TGTGCCAGCAGCCAAGAGGGAACTCGGGACTACTGGGGGGATGAGCAGTTCTTC
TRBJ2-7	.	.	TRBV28	CASSLPQSGVLSYEQYF	TGTGCCAGCAGTTTACCTCAGTCAGGGGTGTTAAGCTACGAGCAGTACTTC
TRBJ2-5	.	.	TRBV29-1	CSVYYQETQYF	TGCAGCGTTTATTACCAAGAGACCCAGTACTTC
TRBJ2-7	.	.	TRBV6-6	CASSSDSRSYEQYF	TGTGCCAGCAGTTCGGACAGCCGAAGTTACGAGCAGTACTTC
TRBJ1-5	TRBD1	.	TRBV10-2	CASSDGTEINQPQHF	TGCGCCAGCAGTGATGGGACAGAGATCAATCAGCCCCAGCATTTT
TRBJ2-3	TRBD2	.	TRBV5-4	CASSRGTSGGADGTDTQYF	TGTGCCAGCAGCAGGGGGACTAGCGGGGGGGCCGACGGCACAGATACGCAGTATTTT
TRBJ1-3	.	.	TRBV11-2	CASSFTAGNTIYF	TGTGCCAGCAGCTTCACAGCCGGAAACACCATATATTTT
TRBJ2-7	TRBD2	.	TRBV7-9	CASSPGLAGYEQYF	TGTGCCAGCAGCCCAGGACTAGCGGGCTACGAGCAGTACTTC
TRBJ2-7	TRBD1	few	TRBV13	CASSWRDRGKYF	TGTGCCAGCAGCTGGCGGGACAGGGGAAAGTACTTC
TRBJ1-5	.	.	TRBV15	CATSRDLVSTRPQHF	TGTGCCACCAGCAGAGATCTGGTCTCTACTCGGCCCCAGCATTTT
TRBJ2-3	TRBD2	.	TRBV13	CASSPTSGGADTQYF	TGTGCCAGCAGCCCCACTAGCGGGGGGGCAGATACGCAGTATTTT
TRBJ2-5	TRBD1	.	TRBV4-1	CASSQDGQGVRETQYF	TGCGCCAGCAGCCAAGACGGACAGGGGGTCCGAGAGACCCAGTACTTC
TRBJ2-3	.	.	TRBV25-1	CASSLADTQYF	TGTGCCAGCAGTCTTGCAGATACGCAGTATTTT
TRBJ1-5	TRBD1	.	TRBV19	CASSIDPRGPYDQPQHF	TGTGCCAGTAGTATAGATCCAAGGGGGCCGTATGATCAGCCCCAGCATTTT
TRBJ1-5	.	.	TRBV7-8	CASSPYAGESNQPQHF	TGTGCCAGCAGCCCATACGCAGGGGAGAGCAATCAGCCCCAGCATTTT
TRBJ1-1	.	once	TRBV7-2	CASSLLGRGNTEAFF	TGTGCCAGCAGCTTATTGGGTCGGGGAAACACTGAAGCTTTCTTT
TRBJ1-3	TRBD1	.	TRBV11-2	CASSLEYRGYGNTIYF	TGTGCCAGCAGCTTAGAATACAGGGGATACGGAAACACCATATATTTT
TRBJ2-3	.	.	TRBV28	CASSSYRQAYTQYF	TGTGCCAGCAGTTCATACCGACAGGCTTATACGCAGTATTTT
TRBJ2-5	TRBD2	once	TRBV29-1	CSVGLAGGMRRGETQYF	TGCAGCGTTGGACTAGCGGGAGGGATGCGACGGGGGGAGACCCAGTACTTC
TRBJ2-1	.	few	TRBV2	CASSTSGPRYNEQFF	TGTGCCAGCAGTACAAGCGGACCGAGATACAATGAGCAGTTCTTC
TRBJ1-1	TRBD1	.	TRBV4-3	CASSPGTGAWVDTEAFF	TGCGCCAGCAGCCCCGGGACAGGGGCATGGGTCGACACTGAAGCTTTCTTT
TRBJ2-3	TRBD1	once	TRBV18	CASSPPRGQGVLDTQYF	TGTGCCAGCTCACCACCGCGGGGACAGGGGGTCTTAGATACGCAGTATTTT
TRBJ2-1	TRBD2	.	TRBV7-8	CASSRGPGGRGSEQFF	TGTGCCAGCAGCCGAGGCCCTGGCGGGAGGGGGAGTGAGCAGTTCTTC
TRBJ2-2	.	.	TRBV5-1	CASSLTTNTGELFF	TGCGCCAGCAGCTTGACTACGAACACCGGGGAGCTGTTTTTT
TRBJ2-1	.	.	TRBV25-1	CASSEVSGGAYNEQFF	TGTGCCAGCAGCGAGGTTAGCGGCGGGGCCTACAATGAGCAGTTCTTC
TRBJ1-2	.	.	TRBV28	CASRPLGTIFGYTF	TGTGCCAGCAGACCCCTTGGGACAATCTTTGGCTACACCTTC
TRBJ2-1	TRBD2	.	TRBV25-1	CASSELAGGYNEQFF	TGTGCCAGCAGTGAATTGGCGGGGGGGTACAATGAGCAGTTCTTC
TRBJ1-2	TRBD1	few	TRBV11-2	CASSLVGTGTGYTF	TGTGCCAGCAGCTTAGTTGGGACAGGGACAGGCTACACCTTC
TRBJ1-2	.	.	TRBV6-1	CASSESSEYYTINYGYTF	TGTGCCAGCAGTGAATCATCGGAATACTACACGATTAACTATGGCTACACCTTC
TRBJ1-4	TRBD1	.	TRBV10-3	CAISGDSRGEKLFF	TGTGCCATCAGTGGGGACAGTCGGGGTGAAAAACTGTTTTTT
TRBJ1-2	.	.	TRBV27	CASSPDTAGGFGYTF	TGTGCCAGCAGTCCAGACACGGCCGGTGGGTTTGGCTACACCTTC
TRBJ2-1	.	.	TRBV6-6	CASSFWGGAGNEQFF	TGTGCCAGCAGTTTTTGGGGGGGGGCTGGGAATGAGCAGTTCTTC
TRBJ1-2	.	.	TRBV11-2	CASSLGTTQSGYTF	TGTGCCAGCAGCCTAGGTACAACACAATCCGGCTACACCTTC